Reported below is one TCR beta chain. Produced via immunoSEQ multiplex PCR; TCRdb's table is partial and in-frame only. The table records some 330,000 clones, 70% to 90% of them present only once. These data originate in a study of cytomegalovirus exposure and HLA in healthy donors. Donors were drawn from the approximately 120-subject validation cohort, separate from the 666-subject first cohort. Material for sequencing was PBMCs. The source of this sequence is a woman younger than 35 in good health and CMV-seronegative.

This CDR3 reads CASSSSSGANTGELFF. As DNA, the CDR3 is TGCGCCAGCAGCTCGTCTAGCGGGGCCAACACCGGGGAGCTGTTTTTT. This rearrangement joins TRBV5-1 to TRBJ2-2; TRBD2 agrees at 9 bases. The CDR3 extends over 16 amino acids. Germline V gene sequence: CDR1 SGHRS, CDR2 YFSETQ. V shed 3 bases, J shed 2 bases, and the junction held 5 bases outside the gene matches.